Shown below are 20 T cell receptor beta chains from a single sample sequenced in a study of response to subunit inactivated influenza vaccine. TCRdb re-derived calls from the RT-PCR reads in MiXCR, one entry per CDR3 protein. The table has roughly 620,000 distinct CDR3 sequences, about 11% seen once. The sample was also reused in another study, on T cells expressing NK-cell markers. As that report states: UMIs accompanied the 5'RACE template switching by which TCR beta cDNA was made.

Material: PBMCs from blood, obtained on the day of vaccination. These receptors all come from a man aged 45-65 years who received an inactivated influenza vaccine.

This clonotype was counted a few times. The CDR3 here is CASSRLTGGDTGELFF. CDR3 nucleotides: TGCGCCAGCAGCCGGCTAACGGGAGGGGACACCGGGGAGCTGTTTTTT. The chain couples TRBV5-1 to TRBJ2-2, with 8 nucleotides matching TRBD2. J was trimmed by 3 bases and V by 4 bases; bases with no gene match: 8. The CDR3 extends over 16 amino acids. The germline gives CDR1 SGHRS, CDR2 YFSETQ.

There are many counts of this clonotype. The gene calls are TRBV7-2 and TRBJ2-2; the D is unclear. The CDR3 is made up of 14 amino acids. Germline CDR1 SGHTA, CDR2 FQGNSA. V was trimmed by 7 bases and J by 2 bases, leaving 11 bases between them. CDR3: CASTRPVNTGELFF. The CDR3 nucleotides are TGTGCCAGCACTCGGCCAGTCAACACCGGGGAGCTGTTTTTT.

This clonotype was picked up a small number of times. The chain joins TRBV2 to TRBJ2-3; 7 bases match TRBD2. J was trimmed by 0 bases and V by 6 bases; bases with no gene match: 6. Germline V CDR1 and CDR2: SNHLY, FYNNEI. The CDR3 length is 15 residues. The CDR3 sequence is CASSASGSSTDTQYF. The CDR3 nucleotides are TGTGCCAGCAGCGCTAGCGGTTCTAGCACAGATACGCAGTATTTT.

The rearrangement links TRBV7-9 to TRBJ2-3; D unclear. The CDR3 has 13 residues. The germline CDR1 and CDR2 sequences are SEHNR and FQNEAQ (reference sequence). With 4 bases removed from V and 10 bases from J, the gap between germline ends came to 15 bases. CDR3 protein: CASSSDTLAAQYF. CDR3 sequence (DNA): TGTGCCAGCAGCTCCGACACGTTGGCCGCGCAGTATTTT.

This clonotype has only a few counts. The J gene is TRBJ2-7, the V gene TRBV29-1; D is ambiguous. Germline assignment: CDR1 SQVTM and CDR2 ANQGSEA. This CDR3 contains 15 residues. The germline V and J ends were trimmed by 1 base and 1 base, with 14 bases remaining between them. The CDR3 protein is CSVEVPLRGSYEQYF. The CDR3 DNA follows: TGCAGCGTTGAAGTCCCTCTTCGTGGGTCCTACGAGCAGTACTTC.

This clonotype has a handful of counts. The V and J genes are TRBV6-1 and TRBJ1-2; 9 bases are shared with TRBD1. The CDR3 has 15 residues. The germline V gene encodes CDR1 MNHNS and CDR2 SASEGT. With 3 bases clipped from V and 7 bases from J, the junction kept 9 bases outside the gene matches. The CDR3 is CASSDYRTGEIGYTF. The CDR3 nucleotides are TGTGCCAGCAGTGACTATAGGACAGGGGAGATTGGCTACACCTTC.

V is TRBV7-2 and J is TRBJ2-7; 7 positions match TRBD1. J was trimmed by 0 bases and V by 3 bases; bases with no gene match: 8. The CDR3 is made up of 16 amino acids. CDR1 is SGHTA and CDR2 is FQGNSA in the germline V gene. The CDR3 coding sequence is TGTGCCAGCAGCTTGAACCGGGACAGACGCTCCTACGAGCAGTACTTC. Translation gives CASSLNRDRRSYEQYF. The entire variable domain, with the rest obtained from reference TRBV7-2 and TRBJ2-7, is as follows: GAGVSQSPSNKVTEKGKDVELRCDPISGHTALYWYRQSLGQGLEFLIYFQGNSAPDKSGLPSDRFSAERTGGSVSTLTIQRTQQEDSAVYLCASSLNRDRRSYEQYFGPGTRLTVT.

This clonotype showed up many times. The CDR3 region is CASRTSGQYNEQFF. CDR3 nucleotide sequence: TGTGCCAGCAGGACTAGCGGGCAGTACAATGAGCAGTTCTTC. This sequence joins TRBV6-5 and TRBJ2-1; TRBD2 matches 10 bases. The CDR3 contains 14 residues. CDR1 is MNHEY, CDR2 SVGAGI, per germline. Trimming at V came to 6 bases and at J to 4 bases, leaving 3 bases not matched to a gene.

The chain joins TRBV5-1 to TRBJ1-3; 7 bases are shared with TRBD1. The CDR3 sequence is 15 residues long. Trimming at V came to 3 bases and at J to 3 bases, leaving 6 bases not matched to a gene. Germline V CDR1 and CDR2: SGHRS, YFSETQ. The CDR3 region has the DNA TGCGCCAGCAGCTCGACAGGGCAAGGTGGAAACACCATATATTTT. Protein: CASSSTGQGGNTIYF.

This clonotype was picked up a small number of times. This chain links TRBV9 with TRBJ2-1; TRBD2 matches 14 bases. The ends lost 0 bases at V and 4 bases at J; junction bases unmatched: 9. CDR1 and CDR2 from the germline V gene are SGDLS and YYNGEE. CDR3 size: 19 residues. CDR3 sequence reads: CASSVVVGGLAGVYNEQFF. As DNA, the CDR3 is TGTGCCAGCAGCGTAGTTGTGGGGGGACTAGCGGGGGTTTACAATGAGCAGTTCTTC.

This clonotype has a handful of counts. The rearrangement links TRBV7-2 to TRBJ1-6; TRBD1 agrees at 9 bases. From germline, CDR1 is SGHTA and CDR2 FQGNSA. V shed 5 bases and J 1 base; nucleotides not matched to a gene: 3. CDR3 length equals 16 residues. The CDR3 spells CASSIGQGSYNSPLHF. CDR3 sequence (DNA): TGTGCCAGCAGCATTGGACAGGGGTCCTATAATTCACCCCTCCACTTT.

The genes are TRBV9 and TRBJ2-7; possibly TRBD1 for D (5 bases). CDR3 size: 14 residues. Trimming took 1 base from V and 6 from J, leaving 14 bases between them. The germline CDR1 and CDR2 sequences are SGDLS and YYNGEE. In nucleotides, the CDR3 is TGTGCCAGCAGCGTATCTTCAGGGTTGGGCGAGCAGTACTTC. This translates into CASSVSSGLGEQYF.

Ten or more counts support this clonotype. The rearrangement links TRBV12-3 or TRBV12-4 to TRBJ1-2, with 8 bases aligning to TRBD1. The V gene end was trimmed by 3 bases and the J gene end by 7 bases; junction bases not matched to a gene: 4. The CDR3 covers 13 residues. This CDR3 reads CASSLGQAGGYTF. The CDR3 region has the DNA TGTGCCAGCAGTTTGGGACAGGCGGGTGGCTACACCTTC.

At least ten counts were recorded for this clonotype. This chain joins TRBV5-1 and TRBJ2-3; D remains ambiguous. V was trimmed by 0 bases and J by 9 bases, leaving 8 bases between them. Looked up from germline, CDR1 is SGHRS and CDR2 is YFSETQ. CDR3 size: 12 residues. The CDR3: CASSLDEWTQYF. The DNA for the CDR3 is TGCGCCAGCAGCTTGGATGAGTGGACGCAGTATTTT.

This clonotype was seen more than once but under ten times. The chain uses TRBV30 and TRBJ2-5; 8 bases match TRBD2. V trimming: 1 base; J trimming: 2 bases; junction bases outside the gene matches: 0. The length of the CDR3 is 13 residues. Germline CDR1 and CDR2: GTSNPN and SVGIG (reference sequence). The CDR3: CAWSGLAQETQYF. The CDR3 coding sequence is TGTGCCTGGAGTGGACTAGCGCAAGAGACCCAGTACTTC.

The chain employs TRBV11-3 and TRBJ2-3, with TRBD2 matching over 13 bases. The germline V gene encodes CDR1 SGHNT and CDR2 YENEEA. The CDR3 has 16 amino acids. J gave up 4 bases and V 5 bases, and 6 bases lay outside the gene matches. The CDR3 DNA is TGTGCCAGCAGCCCGGGACTAGCGGGACATGCAGATACGCAGTATTTT. Amino acid sequence: CASSPGLAGHADTQYF.

J is TRBJ2-3 and V is TRBV6-1, with TRBD2 identical over 13 bases. This CDR3 region has 19 residues. Trimming removed 5 bases from V and 0 bases from J; junction bases left unmatched: 11. Germline CDR1 is MNHNS and CDR2 is SASEGT. CDR3 in amino acids: CASSSRTSGSYSSTDTQYF. The CDR3 coding sequence is TGTGCCAGCAGTAGCCGGACTAGCGGGAGCTACTCTAGCACAGATACGCAGTATTTT.

There are a few counts of this clonotype. The J gene is TRBJ2-2, the V gene TRBV7-6; possibly TRBD1 or TRBD2 for D (6 bases each). CDR3 length: 18 residues. Germline V gene sequence: CDR1 SGHVS, CDR2 FNYEAQ. The V end was cut by 1 base, the J end by 4 bases, with 19 bases between. CDR3 protein: CASSLGAMGRGLTGELFF. CDR3 DNA sequence: TGTGCCAGCAGCTTAGGGGCTATGGGCAGGGGACTCACCGGGGAGCTGTTTTTT.

This clonotype has a handful of counts. The chain has TRBV7-2 and TRBJ2-1; D gene unclear. Germline lookup yields CDR1 SGHTA and CDR2 FQGNSA. This CDR3 is 13 amino acids long. The germline V and J ends were trimmed by 1 base and 9 bases, with 10 bases remaining between them. CDR3 amino acids: CASSLVDGIEQFF. The CDR3 DNA is TGTGCCAGCAGCTTAGTAGATGGTATTGAGCAGTTCTTC.

The table lists this clonotype with a few counts. This chain's CDR3 is CASSLVLGDSNSPLHF. Written as DNA, the CDR3 is TGTGCCAGCAGCTTAGTGCTTGGGGATTCCAATTCACCCCTCCACTTT. The chain combines TRBV11-2 with TRBJ1-6, with D unclear. The CDR3 is 16 residues long. CDR1 and CDR2 (germline): SGHAT, FQNNGV. Trimming stripped 1 base from V and 7 bases from J, with 14 bases between.